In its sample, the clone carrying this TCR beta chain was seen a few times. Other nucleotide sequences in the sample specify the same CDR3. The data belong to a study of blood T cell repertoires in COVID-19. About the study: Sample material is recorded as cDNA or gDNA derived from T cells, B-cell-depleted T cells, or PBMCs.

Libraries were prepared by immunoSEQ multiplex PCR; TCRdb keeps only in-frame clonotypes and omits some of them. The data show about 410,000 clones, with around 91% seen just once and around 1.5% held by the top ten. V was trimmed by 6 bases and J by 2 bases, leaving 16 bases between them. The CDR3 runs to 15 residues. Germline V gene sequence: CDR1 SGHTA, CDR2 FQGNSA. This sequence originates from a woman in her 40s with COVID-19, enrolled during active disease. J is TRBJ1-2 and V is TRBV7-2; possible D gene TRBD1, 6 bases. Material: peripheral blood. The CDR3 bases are TGTGCCAGCAGTTCTCAGGGGCCCTCCAACTATGGCTACACCTTC. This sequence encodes CASSSQGPSNYGYTF.